The 26 T cell receptor beta chains below come from one sample, sequenced in a study of cytomegalovirus exposure and HLA in healthy donors. It was with 60 Vbeta and 13 Jbeta primers that the PCR ran. Here immunoSEQ multiplex PCR was the method, and the copy in TCRdb shows in-frame clones only, minus some. The repertoire holds roughly 130,000 clones, with around 8.5% as singletons. Source material: PBMCs. The receptors were sampled from a man aged 35-49 years in good health and CMV-seronegative.

The rearrangement joins TRBV9 to TRBJ1-5, with 7 positions matching TRBD1. The CDR3 extends over 14 amino acids. Germline V lookup: CDR1 SGDLS, CDR2 YYNGEE. V was pared by 0 bases and J by 7 bases, with 4 bases of the junction left unmatched. The CDR3 protein is CASSVGGGLQPQHF. CDR3 DNA: TGTGCCAGCAGCGTAGGAGGGGGCTTGCAGCCCCAGCATTTT.

Only a few counts were recorded for this clone. The V call is TRBV6-6, the J call TRBJ1-2; TRBD1 matches 7 bases. Germline loops: CDR1 MNHNY, CDR2 SVGAGI (reference sequence). The CDR3 totals 12 residues. Losses at the gene ends were 6 bases for V and 6 bases for J; bases not matched to a gene: 4. The CDR3 reads CASSYTGDGYTF. The DNA for the CDR3 is TGTGCCAGCAGCTATACAGGGGATGGCTACACCTTC.

V is TRBV27 and J is TRBJ1-2; TRBD1 agrees at 9 bases. With V trimmed by 8 bases and J by 7 bases, 8 bases remained unmatched. Germline values: CDR1 MNHEY, CDR2 SMNVEV (reference sequence). CDR3 length: 13 amino acids. CDR3 nucleotides: TGTGCCAGCTGCAAACAGGGGGCCGGTGGCTACACCTTC. Its protein is CASCKQGAGGYTF.

This clone turned up a few times. V and J are TRBV6-5 and TRBJ2-1; the match to TRBD1 covers 11 bases. The CDR3 is 15 amino acids. V was pared by 5 bases and J by 8 bases, with 8 bases of the junction left unmatched. Germline V gives CDR1 MNHEY, CDR2 SVGAGI. CDR3: CASSRDLGQGDEQFF. For the CDR3, the DNA is TGTGCCAGCAGTCGCGATTTGGGACAGGGGGATGAGCAGTTCTTC.

This clone turned up a few times. The chain recombines TRBV30 with TRBJ1-5; D is ambiguous. This CDR3 spans 13 amino acids. Germline values: CDR1 GTSNPN, CDR2 SVGIG (reference sequence). The germline V and J ends were trimmed by 0 bases and 4 bases, with 7 bases remaining between them. CDR3 in DNA: TGTGCCTGGAGTGTACTTAAAAATCAGCCCCAGCATTTT. This sequence encodes CAWSVLKNQPQHF. Full variable domain (outside the CDR3, taken from reference TRBV30 and TRBJ1-5): SQTIHQWPATLVQPVGSPLSLECTVEGTSNPNLYWYRQAAGRGLQLLFYSVGIGQISSEVPQNLSASRPQDRQFILSSKKLLLSDSGFYLCAWSVLKNQPQHFGDGTRLSIL.

The J gene is TRBJ2-2, the V gene TRBV5-6, with 10 positions matching TRBD1. V gave up 3 bases and J gave up 3 bases; unmatched junction bases: 2. CDR1 and CDR2 (germline): SGHDT, YYEEEE. The CDR3 contains 15 residues. CDR3 in amino acids: CASSWGTGDTGELFF. DNA for the CDR3: TGTGCCAGCAGCTGGGGGACAGGGGACACCGGGGAGCTGTTTTTT.

This clone was seen a handful of times. The chain combines TRBV7-2 with TRBJ2-2; the D is unclear. Trimming took off 0 bases at V and 4 bases at J, with 6 bases between the two ends. The germline gives CDR1 SGHTA, CDR2 FQGNSA. The CDR3 sequence is 14 residues long. The CDR3 sequence: CASSLARPTGELFF. In DNA, the CDR3 is TGTGCCAGCAGCTTAGCGAGGCCCACCGGGGAGCTGTTTTTT.

The chain links TRBV25-1 to TRBJ1-4, with 7 bases lining up with TRBD1. The germline gives CDR1 MGHDK, CDR2 SYGVNS. V trimming: 5 bases; J trimming: 3 bases; junction bases outside the gene matches: 9. This CDR3 is 16 amino acids long. CDR3 sequence: CASSFRDRHPNEKLFF. The CDR3 DNA reads as TGTGCCAGCAGTTTCCGGGACAGACACCCTAATGAAAAACTGTTTTTT.

This clone was seen more than once but under ten times. The chain is built from TRBV5-1 and TRBJ2-2; perhaps TRBD2 as D (6 bases). The CDR3 sequence is 12 residues long. Germline CDR1 and CDR2: SGHRS and YFSETQ. The V end was cut by 3 bases, the J end by 6 bases, with 6 bases between. The CDR3 nucleotides are TGCGCCAGCAGCTCGGGGGCCGGGGAGCTGTTTTTT. Amino acid sequence: CASSSGAGELFF.

Here the CDR3 DNA reads TGTGCCAGTAGTAATCCCGGGACTAGCGGGGGGCCTGGAGAGCAGTTCTTC. Its translation: CASSNPGTSGGPGEQFF. The V gene is TRBV19, the J gene TRBJ2-1; 15 bases line up with TRBD2. Germline loops: CDR1 LNHDA, CDR2 SQIVND (reference sequence). This CDR3 is 17 amino acids long. The V segment lost 4 bases and the J segment 10 bases; nucleotides outside the gene matches: 11.

The rearrangement joins TRBV6-6 to TRBJ2-2; TRBD2 is a possible D gene (6 bases). This CDR3 spans 15 amino acids. V was shortened by 5 bases and J by 3 bases, with 13 bases between the two germline ends. Germline-derived CDR1 and CDR2 are MNHNY and SVGAGI (reference sequence). CDR3 in DNA: TGTGCCAGCAGTCTCTCTCCGGGGGACACCGGGGAGCTGTTTTTT. Its translation: CASSLSPGDTGELFF.

This clone was observed a handful of times. The chain couples TRBV18 to TRBJ2-3; maybe TRBD1 (6 bases). Germline assignment: CDR1 KGHSH and CDR2 LQKENI. The germline V and J ends were trimmed by 3 bases and 1 base, with 11 bases remaining between them. The CDR3 is 15 residues long. The CDR3: CASSPPGQGTDTQYF. CDR3 bases: TGTGCCAGCTCACCCCCGGGACAAGGCACAGATACGCAGTATTTT.

The V call is TRBV6-1, the J call TRBJ1-1, with D hard to call. The germline V gene has CDR1 MNHNS and CDR2 SASEGT. Deletions cut 5 bases from V and 8 bases from J, with 12 bases between. The CDR3 is 12 residues long. CDR3: CASSSGNSEAFF. CDR3 coding DNA: TGTGCCAGCAGTTCAGGTAATTCCGAAGCTTTCTTT.

This clone was observed a few times. The V gene is TRBV7-2, the J gene TRBJ2-5, with TRBD2 matching over 7 bases. The J segment lost 5 bases and the V segment lost 0 bases, leaving 6 bases of the junction unmatched. The CDR3 sequence is 15 residues long. CDR1 and CDR2 from the germline V gene are SGHTA and FQGNSA. The CDR3 DNA follows: TGTGCCAGCAGCTTAGCGGGGGGGTTTGGGGAGACCCAGTACTTC. Translation gives CASSLAGGFGETQYF.

This chain uses TRBV9 with TRBJ1-1; 7 nucleotides align to TRBD1. The CDR3 runs to 16 residues. Germline loops: CDR1 SGDLS, CDR2 YYNGEE. Unmatched junction bases numbered 5, after V lost 0 bases and J lost 0 bases. CDR3 nucleotides: TGTGCCAGCAGCGTAGAGAGGGACAGAATGAACACTGAAGCTTTCTTT. Translating gives CASSVERDRMNTEAFF.

The sample holds a few counts of this clone. Lacking the conserved final phenylalanine or tryptophan, this CDR3 likely reflects a read error. The chain uses TRBV30 and TRBJ2-4, with TRBD2 as a possible D gene (6 bases). Germline V gene sequence: CDR1 GTSNPN, CDR2 SVGIG (reference sequence). V was trimmed by 1 base and J by 7 bases, leaving 17 bases between them. The CDR3 covers 15 residues. The CDR3 DNA is TGTGCCTGGAGTGGAGTTAGCGGAAATCGGAACATTCAGTACGTC. Residues: CAWSGVSGNRNIQYV.

The V and J genes are TRBV14 and TRBJ2-5, with 11 bases lining up with TRBD1. Germline CDR1 reads SGHDN; CDR2 reads FVKESK. The CDR3 spans 15 residues. V was pared by 1 base and J by 6 bases, with 4 bases of the junction left unmatched. The CDR3 region has the DNA TGTGCCAGCAGCCAAGGGACAGGGGGCATGAAGACCCAGTACTTC. Translating it yields CASSQGTGGMKTQYF.

This clone occurred a few times. This CDR3 is CASSKAGITEAFF. For the CDR3, the DNA is TGTGCCAGTAGTAAGGCAGGGATCACTGAAGCTTTCTTT. This chain connects TRBV19 to TRBJ1-1; TRBD1 might be the D (5 bases). Germline V CDR1 and CDR2: LNHDA, SQIVND (reference sequence). The CDR3 length is 13 residues. The ends were cut back, 4 bases at V and 4 bases at J, with 10 bases in the middle. The whole variable domain, filled in from reference TRBV19 and TRBJ1-1, reads DGGITQSPKYLFRKEGQNVTLSCEQNLNHDAMYWYRQDPGQGLRLIYYSQIVNDFQKGDIAEGYSVSREKKESFPLTVTSAQKNPTAFYLCASSKAGITEAFFGQGTRLTVV.

This clone has just a few counts. This chain connects TRBV7-8 to TRBJ1-1, with 7 bases lining up with TRBD1. The CDR3 covers 13 residues. In germline, CDR1 is SGHVS, CDR2 FQNEAQ. V trimming: 5 bases; J trimming: 1 base; junction bases outside the gene matches: 1. In DNA, the CDR3 is TGTGCCAGCAGCCGACAGGGGAACACTGAAGCTTTCTTT. It yields the protein CASSRQGNTEAFF.

This rearrangement joins TRBV7-2 to TRBJ2-7; D is possibly TRBD2 (5 bases). The CDR3 consists of 16 residues. CDR1 SGHTA and CDR2 FQGNSA come from the germline V gene. With 1 base removed from V and 3 bases from J, the gap between germline ends came to 16 bases. In DNA, the CDR3 is TGTGCCAGCAGCTTAGACCCTTTAGAGGGTTTCTACGAGCAGTACTTC. As protein: CASSLDPLEGFYEQYF.

The J gene is TRBJ2-5, the V gene TRBV6-6; the match to TRBD2 covers 9 bases. The CDR3 is 13 residues long. Germline CDR1 and CDR2: MNHNY and SVGAGI (reference sequence). Trimming at V came to 5 bases and at J to 4 bases, leaving 2 bases not matched to a gene. CDR3 in DNA: TGTGCCAGCAGTGAGGGACTAGCAGAGACCCAGTACTTC. Protein: CASSEGLAETQYF.

V and J are TRBV28 and TRBJ1-5, with a tentative D call TRBD1 (5 bases). CDR1 is MDHEN, CDR2 SYDVKM, per germline. V lost 6 bases to trimming and J lost 6 bases, with 24 bases between them. This CDR3 has 17 residues. In DNA, the CDR3 is TGTGCCAGCAGCTCCCCCGGGGGGGGACCCAAGGGTCAGCCCCAGCATTTT. This sequence encodes CASSSPGGGPKGQPQHF.

The chain has TRBV7-2 and TRBJ2-1, with 10 bases matching TRBD2. This CDR3 region has 16 residues. V dropped 5 bases and J dropped 8; count of bases not matched to a gene: 12. Germline-derived CDR1 and CDR2 are SGHTA and FQGNSA. The CDR3 protein is CASSKRSGGDPHEQFF. The CDR3 DNA follows: TGTGCCAGCAGCAAGCGGAGCGGGGGGGACCCTCATGAGCAGTTCTTC.

CDR3: CASSPNRLDTGELFF. Here the CDR3 DNA reads TGTGCCAGCAGTCCAAACAGATTAGACACCGGGGAGCTGTTTTTT. The chain couples TRBV27 to TRBJ2-2, with no clear D. CDR3 size: 15 residues. The V end was cut by 5 bases, the J end by 3 bases, with 13 bases between. Germline lookup yields CDR1 MNHEY and CDR2 SMNVEV (reference sequence).

This clone has a handful of counts. This chain connects TRBV5-1 to TRBJ2-1; 8 bases align to TRBD1. The CDR3 loop spans 15 amino acids. The germline V gene encodes CDR1 SGHRS and CDR2 YFSETQ. V gave up 0 bases and J gave up 5 bases; unmatched junction bases: 4. CDR3 nucleotides: TGCGCCAGCAGCTTGGGACAGGGGTGGGACAATGAGCAGTTCTTC. As protein: CASSLGQGWDNEQFF.

There are a few counts of this clone. The chain recombines TRBV7-6 with TRBJ1-1; TRBD1 matches at 7 bases. The J segment lost 1 base and the V segment lost 3 bases, leaving 2 bases of the junction unmatched. Germline lookup yields CDR1 SGHVS and CDR2 FNYEAQ. The CDR3 length is 14 residues. In DNA, the CDR3 is TGTGCCAGCAGCTTTCAGGGGGAGAACACTGAAGCTTTCTTT. Translating gives CASSFQGENTEAFF.